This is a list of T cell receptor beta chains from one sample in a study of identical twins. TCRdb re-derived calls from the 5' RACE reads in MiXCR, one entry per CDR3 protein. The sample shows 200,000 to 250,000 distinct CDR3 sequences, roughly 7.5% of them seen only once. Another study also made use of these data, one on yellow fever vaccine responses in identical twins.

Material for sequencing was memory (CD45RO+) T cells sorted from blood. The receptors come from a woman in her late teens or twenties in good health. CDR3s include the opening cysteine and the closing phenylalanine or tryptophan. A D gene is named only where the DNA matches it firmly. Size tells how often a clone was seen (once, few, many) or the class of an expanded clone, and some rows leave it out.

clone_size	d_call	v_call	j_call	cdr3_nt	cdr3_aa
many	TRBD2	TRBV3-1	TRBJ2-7	TGTGCCAGCAGCCAAGTTCTAGCGGGACACTACGAGCAGTACTTC	CASSQVLAGHYEQYF
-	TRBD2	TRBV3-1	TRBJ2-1	TGTGCCAGCAGCCAAGTCCCGGGACTAGGTCCTGAGCAGTTCTTC	CASSQVPGLGPEQFF
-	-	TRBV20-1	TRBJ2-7	TGCAGTGCTAGAATTGTTGAAGAGCAGTACTTC	CSARIVEEQYF
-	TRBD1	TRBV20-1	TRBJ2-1	TGCAGTGCATCGGACAGGGATGAGCAGTTCTTC	CSASDRDEQFF
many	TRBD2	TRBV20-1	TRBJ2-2	TGCAGTGCTAGAGATCTAGCGGGACTGTTCGCGAACACCGGGGAGCTGTTTTTT	CSARDLAGLFANTGELFF
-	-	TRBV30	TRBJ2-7	TGTGCCTGGAGTGCTGAAAGGGTGAAGACAGTAACGGCCGAGCAGTACTTC	CAWSAERVKTVTAEQYF
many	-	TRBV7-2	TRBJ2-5	TGTGCCAGCAGCTTAGGGACACAAGAGACCCAGTACTTC	CASSLGTQETQYF
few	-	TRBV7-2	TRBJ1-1	TGTGCCAGCAGCTTAGGCAGGAAGAACACTGAAGCTTTCTTT	CASSLGRKNTEAFF
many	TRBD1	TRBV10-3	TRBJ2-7	TGTGCCAACCAGACAGGGGCCTACGAGCAGTACTTC	CANQTGAYEQYF
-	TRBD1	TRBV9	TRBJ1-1	TGTGCCAGCTCCGGGACAGGGGTCACTGAAGCTTTCTTT	CASSGTGVTEAFF
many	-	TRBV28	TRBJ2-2	TGTGCCAGCAGTTTATGGGGAACCGGGGAGCTGTTTTTT	CASSLWGTGELFF
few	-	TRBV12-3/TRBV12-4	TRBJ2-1	TGTGCCAGCAGCACCCGTCCAGGGAACCATGAGCAGTTCTTC	CASSTRPGNHEQFF
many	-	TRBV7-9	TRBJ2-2	TGTGCCAGCGAACGGGTCAGGGACCTGTGGGCCGGGGAGCTGTTTTTT	CASERVRDLWAGELFF
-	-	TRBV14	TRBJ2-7	TGTGCCAGCAGCCAAGTGGGCCGCGGGCAGTACTTC	CASSQVGRGQYF
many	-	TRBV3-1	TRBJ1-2	TGTGCCAGCAGCCAAGTCTCAACGGGAAACTATGGCTACACCTTC	CASSQVSTGNYGYTF
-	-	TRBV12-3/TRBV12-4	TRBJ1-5	TGTGCCAGCAGCCCCCAACGGCGGACGGGGGTCGTGGACCAGCATTTT	CASSPQRRTGVVDQHF
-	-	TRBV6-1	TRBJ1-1	TGTGCCAGCATTGACCTATCGGCGGGCACTGAAGCTTTCTTT	CASIDLSAGTEAFF
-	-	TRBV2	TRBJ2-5	TGTGCCAGCAGAAATTCTCAGGGGACCCAGTACTTC	CASRNSQGTQYF